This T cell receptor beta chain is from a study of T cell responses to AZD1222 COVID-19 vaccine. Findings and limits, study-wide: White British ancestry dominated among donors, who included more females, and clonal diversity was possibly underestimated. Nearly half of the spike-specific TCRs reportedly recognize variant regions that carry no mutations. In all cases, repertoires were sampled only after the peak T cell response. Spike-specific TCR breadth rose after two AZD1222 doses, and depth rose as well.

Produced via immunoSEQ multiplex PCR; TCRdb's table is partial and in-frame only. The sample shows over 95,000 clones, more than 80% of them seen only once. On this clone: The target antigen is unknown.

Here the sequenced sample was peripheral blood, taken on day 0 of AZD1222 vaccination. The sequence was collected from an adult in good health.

For the CDR3, the DNA is TGTGCCAGTAGTCTACGACCCCCTAGTGCAACTAATGAAAAACTGTTTTTT. It codes for CASSLRPPSATNEKLFF. J is TRBJ1-4 and V is TRBV19; no reliable D call. The CDR3 is made up of 17 amino acids. Germline loops: CDR1 LNHDA, CDR2 SQIVND (reference sequence). With 5 bases removed from V and 0 bases from J, the gap between germline ends came to 16 bases.